This T cell receptor beta chain was profiled in a study of T cells in Graves' hyperthyroidism and ophthalmopathy. Overall study results and limits: Most thyroid-expanded clonotypes above 0.001 were also found in blood.

V dropped 5 bases and J dropped 5 bases, with 14 bases sitting between them. The CDR3 runs to 14 residues. Germline assignment: CDR1 KGHDR and CDR2 SFDVKD. As concerns this clonotype: Its antigen is unidentified.

It was RNA transcripts that yielded the amplified TCR beta CDR3 regions. The TCR CDR3 was amplified in a first-round RT-PCR using the HTBI primer set. TCRdb re-called the multiplex PCR reads through MiXCR, storing one row per CDR3 protein. The sample lists hundreds of thousands of distinct CDR3 sequences; approximately 44% were seen once. Graves' hyperthyroidism was deemed stable absent ophthalmopathy progression within 18 months. Among the patients, aged 18 to 65, hyperthyroidism was newly diagnosed and had lasted under 2 months. The TCR was taken from a woman aged 18-29 years with Graves' hyperthyroidism. Sequenced sample: peripheral blood or thyroid tissue (not recorded which). The chain carries TRBV24-1 and TRBJ2-5; D tentatively reads TRBD1 or TRBD2 (6 bases each). The CDR3: CATSVLGGGETQYF. The CDR3 nucleotides are TGTGCCACCAGTGTGTTGGGGGGCGGTGAGACCCAGTACTTC.